This TCR beta chain was observed in a study of beta chain features in type 1 diabetes. Details on this clone: Its target is unknown.

Trimming stripped 5 bases from V and 4 bases from J, with 15 bases between. In germline, CDR1 is MGHRA, CDR2 YSYEKL. The CDR3 has 15 amino acids. Study-level results: Among patients with Type 1 diabetes, TCRB CDR3s were moderately but significantly shorter in every one of the four CD4+ subsets.

cDNA synthesis used the whole RNA isolate, giving expressed TCRB sequences. Assay used: immunoSEQ multiplex PCR; TCRdb lists only in-frame clones, some missing. The sample contains approximately 16,000 clones, just over 70% of which appear only once. Specimen: stem cell memory CD4+ T cells from blood. V usage is TRBV4-1 and J usage is TRBJ2-1; D is perhaps TRBD2 (6 bases). This sequence was found in a man aged 25-45 years with type 1 diabetes. The CDR3 DNA sequence: TGCGCCAGCAGCTCCCCGGCGCGGGGTTACAATGAGCAGTTCTTC. This codes for CASSSPARGYNEQFF.